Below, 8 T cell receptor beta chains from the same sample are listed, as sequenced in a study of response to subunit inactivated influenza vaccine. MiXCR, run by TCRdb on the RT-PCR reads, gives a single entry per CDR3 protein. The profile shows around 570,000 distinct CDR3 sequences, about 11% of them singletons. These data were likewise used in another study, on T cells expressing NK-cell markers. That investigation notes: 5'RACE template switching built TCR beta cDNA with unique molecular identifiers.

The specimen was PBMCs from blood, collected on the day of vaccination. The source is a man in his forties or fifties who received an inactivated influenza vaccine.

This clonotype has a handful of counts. CDR3 sequence: CASSYSASGSRTDTQYF. In nucleotides, the CDR3 is TGTGCCAGCAGTTACTCTGCCAGCGGGTCCCGCACAGATACGCAGTATTTT. V and J are TRBV6-5 and TRBJ2-3; D might be TRBD2 (6 bases). The CDR3 spans 17 residues. V shed 0 bases and J shed 1 base, with 14 bases lying between them. Germline lookup yields CDR1 MNHEY and CDR2 SVGAGI.

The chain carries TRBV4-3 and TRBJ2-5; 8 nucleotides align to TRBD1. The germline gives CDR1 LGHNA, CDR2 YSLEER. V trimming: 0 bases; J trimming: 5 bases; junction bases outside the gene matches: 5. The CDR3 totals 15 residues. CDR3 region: CASSQETGDRETQYF. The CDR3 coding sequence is TGCGCCAGCAGCCAAGAGACAGGGGATAGGGAGACCCAGTACTTC.

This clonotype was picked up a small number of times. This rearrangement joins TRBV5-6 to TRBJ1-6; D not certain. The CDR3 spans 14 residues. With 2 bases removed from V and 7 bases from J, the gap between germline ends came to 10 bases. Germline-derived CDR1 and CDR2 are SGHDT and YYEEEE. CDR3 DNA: TGTGCCAGCAGCTTTAGAAGAACCAATTCACCCCTCCACTTT. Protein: CASSFRRTNSPLHF.

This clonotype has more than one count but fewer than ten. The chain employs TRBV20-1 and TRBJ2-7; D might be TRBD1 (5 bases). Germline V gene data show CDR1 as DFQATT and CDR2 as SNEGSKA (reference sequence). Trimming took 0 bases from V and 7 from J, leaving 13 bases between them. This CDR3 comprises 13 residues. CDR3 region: CSAREVRDSEQYF. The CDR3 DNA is TGCAGTGCTAGAGAGGTCAGGGATTCTGAGCAGTACTTC.

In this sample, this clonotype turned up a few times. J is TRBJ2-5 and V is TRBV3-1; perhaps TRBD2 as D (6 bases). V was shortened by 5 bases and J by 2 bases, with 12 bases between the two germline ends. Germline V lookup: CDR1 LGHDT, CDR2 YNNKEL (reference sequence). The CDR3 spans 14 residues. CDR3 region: CASSAGTLQETQYF. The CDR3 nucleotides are TGTGCCAGCAGCGCCGGGACTTTACAAGAGACCCAGTACTTC.

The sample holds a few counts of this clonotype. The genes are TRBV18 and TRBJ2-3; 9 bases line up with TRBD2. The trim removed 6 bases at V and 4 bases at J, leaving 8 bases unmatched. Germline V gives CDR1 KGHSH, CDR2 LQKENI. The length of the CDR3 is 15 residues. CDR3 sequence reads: CASSPAGGRSDTQYF. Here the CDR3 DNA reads TGTGCCAGCTCCCCCGCGGGGGGGCGGTCAGATACGCAGTATTTT.

CDR3 nucleotide sequence: TGTGCCAGCAGCTTAGTAGACAGGGTTCATGAGCAGTTCTTC. It translates to CASSLVDRVHEQFF. The V and J genes are TRBV7-2 and TRBJ2-1, with 7 positions matching TRBD1. This CDR3 spans 14 amino acids. V lost 1 base to trimming and J lost 8 bases; unmatched junction nucleotides: 5. Germline CDR1 reads SGHTA; CDR2 reads FQGNSA. The full variable domain, in which reference TRBV7-2 and TRBJ2-1 provide the parts outside the CDR3, is GAGVSQSPSNKVTEKGKDVELRCDPISGHTALYWYRQSLGQGLEFLIYFQGNSAPDKSGLPSDRFSAERTGGSVSTLTIQRTQQEDSAVYLCASSLVDRVHEQFFGPGTRLTVL.

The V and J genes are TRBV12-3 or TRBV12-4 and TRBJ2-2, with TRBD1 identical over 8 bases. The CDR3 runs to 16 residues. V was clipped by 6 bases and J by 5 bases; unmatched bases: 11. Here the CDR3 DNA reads TGTGCCAGCAGACGACAGGGGACTGGGGTTACCGGGGAGCTGTTTTTT. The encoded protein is CASRRQGTGVTGELFF.